Each of the 25 T cell receptor beta chains below was sequenced from the same sample in a study of blood T cell repertoires in COVID-19. Sequencing was performed with immunoSEQ multiplex PCR; in TCRdb, only in-frame clones are kept and a portion is missing. The table includes approximately 120,000 clones, approximately 80% detected once. The sequenced sample was peripheral blood. Source of these receptors: a man older than 75 with acute or convalescent COVID-19.

The CDR3 nucleotides are TGTGCCAGCAGTTCCGGGACAGTCGCATATGGCTACACCTTC. Protein product: CASSSGTVAYGYTF. This chain links TRBV6-6 with TRBJ1-2; TRBD1 matches at 7 bases. The CDR3 has 14 amino acids. Trimming took 4 bases from V and 5 from J; bases not matched to a gene: 7. Germline lookup yields CDR1 MNHNY and CDR2 SVGAGI (reference sequence).

This rearrangement joins TRBV5-4 to TRBJ1-1, with 7 bases identical to TRBD1. V shed 4 bases, J shed 4 bases, and the junction held 7 bases outside the gene matches. The CDR3 is made up of 14 amino acids. CDR1 and CDR2 from the germline V gene are SGHNT and YYREEE (reference sequence). CDR3 bases: TGTGCCAGCAGCCCCCAGGGGGTATTCACTGAAGCTTTCTTT. Protein sequence: CASSPQGVFTEAFF.

This chain joins TRBV28 and TRBJ2-3; D not resolved. V dropped 3 bases and J dropped 7 bases, with 8 bases sitting between them. CDR1 is MDHEN, CDR2 SYDVKM, per germline. CDR3 length equals 12 residues. CDR3: CASSFSGYTQYF. The CDR3 coding sequence is TGTGCCAGCAGTTTTTCCGGTTATACGCAGTATTTT.

J is TRBJ1-1 and V is TRBV6-5; TRBD1 agrees at 11 bases. Per germline, CDR1 MNHEY and CDR2 SVGAGI. This CDR3 is 14 amino acids long. V dropped 10 bases and J dropped 5; count of bases not matched to a gene: 9. The CDR3 is CATADRGRGTEAFF. CDR3 DNA sequence: TGTGCCACGGCGGACAGGGGGCGGGGGACTGAAGCTTTCTTT.

V gene TRBV20-1 combines with J gene TRBJ2-7; D is unresolved. The V and J ends lost 3 bases and 3 bases respectively, with 9 bases between them. This CDR3 spans 12 amino acids. Per the germline V gene, CDR1 is DFQATT and CDR2 is SNEGSKA (reference sequence). For the CDR3, the DNA is TGCAGTGCTAGTGGCAGATTCTACGAGCAGTACTTC. It translates to CSASGRFYEQYF.

This chain links TRBV6-5 with TRBJ1-1, with D possibly matching TRBD1 (6 bases). Trimming stripped 6 bases from V and 3 bases from J, with 17 bases between. This CDR3 comprises 15 residues. CDR1 and CDR2 (germline): MNHEY, SVGAGI. The CDR3 spells CASSLGAEGDTEAFF. CDR3 coding DNA: TGTGCCAGCAGCCTGGGGGCAGAAGGGGACACTGAAGCTTTCTTT.

This chain uses TRBV5-1 with TRBJ2-7; 9 bases are shared with TRBD1. Germline V gene sequence: CDR1 SGHRS, CDR2 YFSETQ. The CDR3 covers 16 residues. The V segment lost 0 bases and the J segment 3 bases; nucleotides outside the gene matches: 7. The CDR3 here is CASSLESGQGFYEQYF. CDR3 DNA sequence: TGCGCCAGCAGCTTGGAGTCAGGACAGGGGTTCTACGAGCAGTACTTC.

This clone was counted a few times. The genes are TRBV3-1 (or the pseudogene TRBV3-2) and TRBJ1-3, with a possible D match to TRBD1 (5 bases). This CDR3 comprises 15 residues. Per germline, CDR1 LGHDT and CDR2 YNNKEL (reference sequence). The V end lost 3 bases, the J end lost 2 bases, and 11 bases lay between the germline ends. The CDR3 spells CASSHLGGAGNTIYF. Written as DNA, the CDR3 is TGTGCCAGCAGCCACCTCGGGGGGGCTGGAAACACCATATATTTT.

The chain links TRBV5-1 to TRBJ2-1, with TRBD2 as a possible D gene (6 bases). The CDR3 loop spans 15 amino acids. Trimming left V 0 bases short and J 6 bases short, with 13 bases between. CDR1 and CDR2 from the germline V gene are SGHRS and YFSETQ. The CDR3 spells CASSLGGAGSNEQFF. CDR3 bases: TGCGCCAGCAGCTTGGGAGGGGCGGGGTCCAATGAGCAGTTCTTC.

This clone appeared once. This sequence joins TRBV7-2 and TRBJ2-5; D gene ambiguous. This CDR3 is built from 13 residues. Germline-derived CDR1 and CDR2 are SGHTA and FQGNSA. Between the trimmed V and J ends, which lost 2 bases and 4 bases, there was a span of 8 bases. CDR3 sequence: CASSLSGRETQYF. The CDR3 nucleotides read TGTGCCAGCAGCTTATCAGGAAGAGAGACCCAGTACTTC.

The chain has TRBV19 and TRBJ1-6; unclear D gene. This CDR3 is 17 amino acids long. V gave up 1 base and J gave up 0 bases, with 10 bases separating them. CDR1 and CDR2 (germline): LNHDA, SQIVND (reference sequence). The CDR3 is CASSIGAGSSYNSPLHF. CDR3 nucleotides: TGTGCCAGTAGTATAGGTGCCGGTTCCTCCTATAATTCACCCCTCCACTTT. The full variable domain, completed using reference TRBV19 and TRBJ1-6, is DGGITQSPKYLFRKEGQNVTLSCEQNLNHDAMYWYRQDPGQGLRLIYYSQIVNDFQKGDIAEGYSVSREKKESFPLTVTSAQKNPTAFYLCASSIGAGSSYNSPLHFGNGTRLTVT.

This clone was counted between two and nine times. The V call is TRBV18, the J call TRBJ2-1; D is perhaps TRBD1 (6 bases). The CDR3 spans 17 residues. Germline V gene data show CDR1 as KGHSH and CDR2 as LQKENI. V was pared by 6 bases and J by 2 bases, with 20 bases between. CDR3 DNA: TGTGCCAGCTCGCTTCGGACAGCTTTTGACCCCTACAATGAGCAGTTCTTC. Protein: CASSLRTAFDPYNEQFF.

The chain uses TRBV6-2 or TRBV6-3 and TRBJ2-1, with 7 positions matching TRBD1. CDR3 length: 15 amino acids. The trim removed 5 bases at V and 8 bases at J, leaving 12 bases unmatched. Germline loops: CDR1 MNHEY, CDR2 SVGEGT. CDR3 in DNA: TGTGCCAGCAGTGCACCGGGACAGAGGTCCCATGAGCAGTTCTTC. Translation gives CASSAPGQRSHEQFF.

The chain has TRBV30 and TRBJ1-1; 7 bases are shared with TRBD1. The CDR3 is 13 residues long. V lost 8 bases and J lost 1; bases outside the gene matches: 7. Germline values: CDR1 GTSNPN, CDR2 SVGIG (reference sequence). The CDR3 sequence: CASKQGPNTEAFF. CDR3 coding DNA: TGTGCCAGTAAACAGGGGCCGAACACTGAAGCTTTCTTT.

The chain couples TRBV5-4 to TRBJ2-7; TRBD1 is a possible D gene (5 bases). Deletions cut 3 bases from V and 3 bases from J, with 10 bases between. Germline V CDR1 and CDR2: SGHNT, YYREEE (reference sequence). The CDR3 has 13 residues. For the CDR3, the DNA is TGTGCCAGCAGCTCTCAGACAGACTACGAGCAGTACTTC. Translating it yields CASSSQTDYEQYF.

This clone was counted a few times. This chain joins TRBV3-1 (or the pseudogene TRBV3-2) and TRBJ2-1; 11 bases are shared with TRBD2. This CDR3 has 15 residues. The V gene's germline CDR1 is LGHDT and CDR2 YNNKEL (reference sequence). J lost 5 bases, V lost 2 bases, and 2 bases had no gene match. CDR3 in DNA: TGTGCCAGCAGCCAAACTAGCGGGGGTCACAATGAGCAGTTCTTC. Its protein product is CASSQTSGGHNEQFF.

The chain combines TRBV30 with TRBJ1-1, with D possibly matching TRBD1 (5 bases). CDR1 and CDR2 (germline): GTSNPN, SVGIG (reference sequence). The CDR3 spans 13 residues. Trimming left V 5 bases short and J 4 bases short, with 14 bases between. The CDR3 region is CAWSPQGITEAFF. The DNA for the CDR3 is TGTGCCTGGTCCCCCCAGGGTATCACTGAAGCTTTCTTT.

In this sample, this clone turned up a few times. CDR3 nucleotides: TGTGCCAGTAGTATCCAGAGGGCGGGTCAGCCCCAGCATTTT. Its translation: CASSIQRAGQPQHF. J is TRBJ1-5 and V is TRBV19, with D uncertain. Germline assignment: CDR1 LNHDA and CDR2 SQIVND (reference sequence). Trimming left V 3 bases short and J 6 bases short, with 12 bases between. The CDR3 contains 14 residues.

The chain has TRBV4-3 and TRBJ1-1, with TRBD1 identical over 9 bases. The germline V gene encodes CDR1 LGHNA and CDR2 YSLEER. The CDR3 has 14 residues. The junction had 5 bases not matched to a gene; V was cut back by 4 bases and J by 5 bases. CDR3 DNA: TGCGCCAGCAGCCTCGCGGGACAGGGTACTGAAGCTTTCTTT. This gives the protein CASSLAGQGTEAFF.

The chain combines TRBV19 with TRBJ2-7; maybe TRBD1 (5 bases). The CDR3 is 15 residues long. V shed 3 bases and J shed 7 bases, with 19 bases lying between them. Looked up from germline, CDR1 is LNHDA and CDR2 is SQIVND (reference sequence). The CDR3 here is CASSIWHEAGLEQYF. The CDR3 bases are TGTGCCAGTAGTATTTGGCACGAGGCAGGGCTTGAGCAGTACTTC. The whole variable domain, remainder taken from reference TRBV19 and TRBJ2-7, is DGGITQSPKYLFRKEGQNVTLSCEQNLNHDAMYWYRQDPGQGLRLIYYSQIVNDFQKGDIAEGYSVSREKKESFPLTVTSAQKNPTAFYLCASSIWHEAGLEQYFGPGTRLTVT.

V and J are TRBV5-1 and TRBJ2-1; tentative D call: TRBD1 (6 bases). Trimming left V 0 bases short and J 9 bases short, with 19 bases between. Germline V gene sequence: CDR1 SGHRS, CDR2 YFSETQ. This CDR3 contains 16 residues. The CDR3 sequence: CASSLDGQGKFSEQFF. DNA for the CDR3: TGCGCCAGCAGCTTGGATGGGCAGGGGAAATTCAGTGAGCAGTTCTTC.

V is TRBV6-5 and J is TRBJ2-7, with D tentatively TRBD1 (5 bases). V was trimmed by 6 bases and J by 2 bases, leaving 11 bases between them. This CDR3 has 13 residues. Germline V lookup: CDR1 MNHEY, CDR2 SVGAGI. CDR3 loop: CASRSGAPYEQYF. DNA for the CDR3: TGTGCCAGCAGGTCTGGGGCCCCCTACGAGCAGTACTTC.

The V gene is TRBV5-1, the J gene TRBJ2-3; 8 nucleotides agree with TRBD2. From germline, CDR1 is SGHRS and CDR2 YFSETQ. This CDR3 comprises 14 residues. J was trimmed by 4 bases and V by 1 base; bases with no gene match: 2. The chain's CDR3 is CASSLREGADTQYF. DNA of the CDR3: TGCGCCAGCAGCTTGCGGGAGGGTGCAGATACGCAGTATTTT.

This chain joins TRBV3-1 (or the pseudogene TRBV3-2) and TRBJ2-7; the D gene is possibly TRBD2 (6 bases). Trimming removed 5 bases from V and 7 bases from J, with 24 bases in between. The CDR3 contains 16 residues. CDR1 and CDR2 from the germline V gene are LGHDT and YNNKEL (reference sequence). In nucleotides, the CDR3 is TGTGCCAGCAGCTTCAGGAGTGGGACTGTTGGTATTGAGCAGTACTTC. It codes for CASSFRSGTVGIEQYF.

The chain employs TRBV6-5 and TRBJ1-2; 7 bases match TRBD1. J lost 4 bases, V lost 6 bases, and 11 bases had no gene match. The CDR3 totals 15 residues. Germline V gene data show CDR1 as MNHEY and CDR2 as SVGAGI. CDR3 sequence: CASRYLRGSIYGYTF. In DNA, the CDR3 is TGTGCCAGCAGATACCTCAGGGGGTCGATCTATGGCTACACCTTC.